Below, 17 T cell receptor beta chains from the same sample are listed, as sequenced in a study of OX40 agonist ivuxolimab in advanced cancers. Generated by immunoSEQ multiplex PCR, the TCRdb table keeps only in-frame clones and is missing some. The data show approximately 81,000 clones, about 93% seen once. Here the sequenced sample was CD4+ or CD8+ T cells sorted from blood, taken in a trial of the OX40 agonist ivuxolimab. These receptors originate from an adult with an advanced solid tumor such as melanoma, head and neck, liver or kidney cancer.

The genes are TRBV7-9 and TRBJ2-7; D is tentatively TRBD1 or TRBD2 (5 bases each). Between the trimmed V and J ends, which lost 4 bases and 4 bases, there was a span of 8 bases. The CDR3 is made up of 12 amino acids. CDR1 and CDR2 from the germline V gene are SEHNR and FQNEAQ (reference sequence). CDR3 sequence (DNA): TGTGCCAGCAGCTCCGAGGGGTACGAGCAGTACTTC. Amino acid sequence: CASSSEGYEQYF.

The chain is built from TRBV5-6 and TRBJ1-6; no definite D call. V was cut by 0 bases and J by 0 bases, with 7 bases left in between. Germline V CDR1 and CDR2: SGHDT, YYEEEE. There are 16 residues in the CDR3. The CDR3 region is CASSLDRRSYNSPLHF. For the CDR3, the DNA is TGTGCCAGCAGCTTGGACAGACGCTCCTATAATTCACCCCTCCACTTT.

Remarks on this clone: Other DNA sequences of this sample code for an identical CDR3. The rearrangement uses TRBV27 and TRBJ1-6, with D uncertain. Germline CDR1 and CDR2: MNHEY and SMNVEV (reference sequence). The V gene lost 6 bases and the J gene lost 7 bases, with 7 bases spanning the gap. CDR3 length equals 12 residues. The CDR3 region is CASSPVNSPLHF. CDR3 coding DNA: TGTGCCAGCAGCCCGGTAAATTCACCCCTCCACTTT.

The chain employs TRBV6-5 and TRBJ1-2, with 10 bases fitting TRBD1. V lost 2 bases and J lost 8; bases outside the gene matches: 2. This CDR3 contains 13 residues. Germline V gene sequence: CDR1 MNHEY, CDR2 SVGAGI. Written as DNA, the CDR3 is TGTGCCAGCAGTTACGGGACAGGGGTCGGCTACACCTTC. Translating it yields CASSYGTGVGYTF.

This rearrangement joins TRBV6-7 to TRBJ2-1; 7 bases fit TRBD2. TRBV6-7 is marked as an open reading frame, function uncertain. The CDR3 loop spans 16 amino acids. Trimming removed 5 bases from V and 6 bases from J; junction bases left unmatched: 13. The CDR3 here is CASSPRAGVTANEQFF. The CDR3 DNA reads TGTGCCAGCAGTCCCCGGGCGGGAGTAACGGCCAATGAGCAGTTCTTC.

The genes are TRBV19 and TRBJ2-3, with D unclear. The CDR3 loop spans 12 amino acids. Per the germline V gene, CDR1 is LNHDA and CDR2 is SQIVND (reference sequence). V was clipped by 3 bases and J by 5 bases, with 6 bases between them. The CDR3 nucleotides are TGTGCCAGTAGTATCGCCGTAGATACGCAGTATTTT. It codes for CASSIAVDTQYF.

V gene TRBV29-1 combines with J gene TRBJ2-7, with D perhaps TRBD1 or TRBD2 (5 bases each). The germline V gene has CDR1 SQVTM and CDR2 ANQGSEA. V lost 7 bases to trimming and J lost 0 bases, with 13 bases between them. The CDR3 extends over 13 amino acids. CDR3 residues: CSARDGSSYEQYF. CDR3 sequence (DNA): TGCAGCGCCCGGGACGGTAGCTCCTACGAGCAGTACTTC.

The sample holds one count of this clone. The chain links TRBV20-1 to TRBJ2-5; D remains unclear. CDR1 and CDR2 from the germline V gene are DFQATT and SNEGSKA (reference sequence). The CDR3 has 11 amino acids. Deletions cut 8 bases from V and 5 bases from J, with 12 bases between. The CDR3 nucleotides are TGCAGTCCGATCTTCACGGAGACCCAGTACTTC. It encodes CSPIFTETQYF.

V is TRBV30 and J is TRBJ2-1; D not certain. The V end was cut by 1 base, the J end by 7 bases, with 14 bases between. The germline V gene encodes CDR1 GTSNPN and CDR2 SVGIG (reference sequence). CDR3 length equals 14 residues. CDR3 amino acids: CAWSGKVLPNEQFF. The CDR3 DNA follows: TGTGCCTGGAGTGGTAAGGTTCTCCCGAATGAGCAGTTCTTC.

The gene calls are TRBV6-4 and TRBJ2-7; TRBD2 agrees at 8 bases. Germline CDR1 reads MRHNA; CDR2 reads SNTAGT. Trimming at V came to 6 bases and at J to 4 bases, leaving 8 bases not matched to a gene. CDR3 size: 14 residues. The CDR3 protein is CASSPEAGEYEQYF. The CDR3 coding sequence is TGTGCCAGCAGCCCGGAAGCGGGAGAGTACGAGCAGTACTTC.

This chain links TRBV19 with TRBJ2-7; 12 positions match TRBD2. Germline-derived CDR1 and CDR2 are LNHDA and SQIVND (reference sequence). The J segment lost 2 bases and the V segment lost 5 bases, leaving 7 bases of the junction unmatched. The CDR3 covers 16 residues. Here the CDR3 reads CASSSLSSGGAYEQYF. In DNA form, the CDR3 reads TGTGCCAGTAGTTCCTTATCTAGCGGGGGGGCCTACGAGCAGTACTTC.

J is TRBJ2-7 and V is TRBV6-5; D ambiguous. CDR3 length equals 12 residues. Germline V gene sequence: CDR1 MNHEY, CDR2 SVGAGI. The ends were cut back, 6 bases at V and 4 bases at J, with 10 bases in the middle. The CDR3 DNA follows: TGTGCCAGCAGCCCTGGATCATACGAGCAGTACTTC. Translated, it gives CASSPGSYEQYF.

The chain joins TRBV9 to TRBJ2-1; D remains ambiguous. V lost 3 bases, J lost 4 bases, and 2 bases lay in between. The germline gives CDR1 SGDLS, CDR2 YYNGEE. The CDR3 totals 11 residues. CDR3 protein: CASSEYNEQFF. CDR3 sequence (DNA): TGTGCCAGCAGCGAGTACAATGAGCAGTTCTTC.

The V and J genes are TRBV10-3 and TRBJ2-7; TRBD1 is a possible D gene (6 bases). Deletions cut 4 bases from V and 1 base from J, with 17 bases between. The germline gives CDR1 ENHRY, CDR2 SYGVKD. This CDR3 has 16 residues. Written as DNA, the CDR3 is TGTGCCATCAGTGTAGATGGAGCAAGGGGGTCCTACGAGCAGTACTTC. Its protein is CAISVDGARGSYEQYF.

The CDR3 nucleotides are TGTGCCAGCAGCTGGGCCTACGAGCAGTACTTC. Its protein product is CASSWAYEQYF. This chain joins TRBV11-2 and TRBJ2-7; D gene ambiguous. CDR1 and CDR2 (germline): SGHAT, FQNNGV. The CDR3 totals 11 residues. Trimming cost V 4 bases and J 2 bases, with 3 bases left between them.

CDR3 amino acids: CASSWGGGTTDTQYF. For the CDR3, the DNA is TGCGCCAGCAGCTGGGGGGGCGGGACCACAGATACGCAGTATTTT. The chain links TRBV5-1 to TRBJ2-3, with D possibly being TRBD2 (7 bases). This CDR3 region has 15 residues. Per germline, CDR1 SGHRS and CDR2 YFSETQ. Trimming pared 3 bases from V and 2 bases from J, leaving 13 bases between.

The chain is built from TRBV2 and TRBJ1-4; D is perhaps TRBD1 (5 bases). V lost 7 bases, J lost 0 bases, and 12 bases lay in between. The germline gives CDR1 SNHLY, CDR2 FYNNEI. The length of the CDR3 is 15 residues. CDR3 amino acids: CASKQSGTTNEKLFF. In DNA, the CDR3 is TGTGCCAGCAAACAGTCAGGGACAACTAATGAAAAACTGTTTTTT. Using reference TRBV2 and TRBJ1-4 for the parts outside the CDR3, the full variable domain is EPEVTQTPSHQVTQMGQEVILRCVPISNHLYFYWYRQILGQKVEFLVSFYNNEISEKSEIFDDQFSVERPDGSNFTLKIRSTKLEDSAMYFCASKQSGTTNEKLFFGSGTQLSVL.